Shown below are 7 T cell receptor beta chains from a single sample sequenced in a study of cytomegalovirus exposure and HLA in healthy donors. Profiled with immunoSEQ multiplex PCR; TCRdb holds only in-frame clones, not every one. The sample consists of 68,000 or so clones, over 95% of them appearing once. Sequences were obtained from PBMCs. These receptors were taken from a man between 18 and 29 years old in good health and CMV-seronegative.

The chain recombines TRBV28 with TRBJ2-5; perhaps TRBD2 as D (5 bases). The CDR3 runs to 16 residues. V gave up 2 bases and J gave up 5 bases, with 18 bases separating them. The germline V gene has CDR1 MDHEN and CDR2 SYDVKM. CDR3 sequence reads: CASSLGGLEVGETQYF. The DNA for the CDR3 is TGTGCCAGCAGTTTAGGCGGGTTAGAGGTGGGGGAGACCCAGTACTTC.

V is TRBV6-4 and J is TRBJ2-3; the match to TRBD2 covers 8 bases. The CDR3 runs to 15 residues. V lost 6 bases and J lost 4; bases outside the gene matches: 9. The germline gives CDR1 MRHNA, CDR2 SNTAGT. The DNA of the CDR3 is TGTGCCAGCAGCCCCGGACTAGCTGGGTCAGATACGCAGTATTTT. This encodes CASSPGLAGSDTQYF.

The chain is built from TRBV4-1 and TRBJ1-6; a possible D gene is TRBD1 (5 bases). The germline CDR1 and CDR2 sequences are MGHRA and YSYEKL. The CDR3 runs 18 residues. The ends were cut back, 3 bases at V and 8 bases at J, with 23 bases in the middle. DNA of the CDR3: TGCGCCAGCAGCCACGTCTTGAGGCAGGGAAGGAGAGATTCACCCCTCCACTTT. Translating gives CASSHVLRQGRRDSPLHF.

This clone occurred once. The J gene is TRBJ2-6, the V gene TRBV7-2; D is undetermined. Trimming took off 5 bases at V and 0 bases at J, with 8 bases between the two ends. The germline gives CDR1 SGHTA, CDR2 FQGNSA. The CDR3 is made up of 15 amino acids. This chain's CDR3 is CASSHYNSGANVLTF. The CDR3 DNA follows: TGTGCCAGCAGCCACTATAACTCTGGGGCCAACGTCCTGACTTTC.

V and J are TRBV5-1 and TRBJ2-3; D not resolved. Germline CDR1 and CDR2: SGHRS and YFSETQ. V lost 4 bases and J 4 bases, leaving 7 bases between the germline ends. This CDR3 has 12 amino acids. The CDR3 region has the DNA TGCGCCAGCAGCGGCAGGTCAGATACGCAGTATTTT. It translates to CASSGRSDTQYF.

The V and J genes are TRBV5-1 and TRBJ2-7; D unclear. V was pared by 4 bases and J by 6 bases, with 14 bases between. Germline CDR1 and CDR2: SGHRS and YFSETQ. This CDR3 has 13 amino acids. The CDR3 protein is CASSPSTEVEQYF. Written as DNA, the CDR3 is TGCGCCAGCAGCCCGTCTACCGAGGTCGAGCAGTACTTC.

This clone has only one observation. The V gene is TRBV19, the J gene TRBJ1-1; 7 bases are a match to TRBD1. Losses at the gene ends were 6 bases for V and 3 bases for J; bases not matched to a gene: 4. CDR3 length equals 13 residues. Germline values: CDR1 LNHDA, CDR2 SQIVND (reference sequence). As DNA, the CDR3 is TGTGCCAGTAGGGACAGGCCGGACACTGAAGCTTTCTTT. Translated, it gives CASRDRPDTEAFF.